This T cell receptor (beta chain) stems from a study of T cell responses to AZD1222 COVID-19 vaccine (dated by TCRdb to the early 2020s). Regarding the study in general: AZD1222 recipients with second doses at about 4 weeks or about 12 weeks were pooled, because spike-specific TCR depth and breadth did not differ between schedules. TCR sequencing covered over 230 trial participants: 200 to 210 given two doses of AZD1222 and approximately 26 given two doses of MenACWY control vaccine. Trial participants were enrolled by age into subgroups of 18-55, 56-69 and 70-plus years, and around 140, 26 and 57 TCR-sequenced participants, respectively, were included in these subgroups.

The CDR3 regions of human TCRbeta chains were analyzed by immunosequencing. From the authors' description of their analysis: TCRs in the repertoires were compared against a reference library of SARS-CoV-2-specific TCRs that had been generated with the MIRA antigen-specificity platform. Breadth was defined as the fraction of unique TCRs that were SARS-CoV-2-associated. Depth was defined as the fraction of total T cells that were SARS-CoV-2-associated. Each spike-specific TCR was assigned to its reactive spike region and to a CD4 or CD8 class using the MIRA data. Log10-transformed breadth and depth values were compared by one-way ANOVA with Sidak's multiple comparisons tests. In TCRdb, the immuneACCESS table is reduced to in-frame sequences with V and J assigned. These tables do not hold every clone; where another copy was compared, an unresolved V gene accounts for under half, and the others remain unexplained. V, J and clone size reflect that table, while D and trimming were determined from the DNA. For this sample there are roughly 170,000 clones; about 90% appear just once. The ten most abundant clones make up 0.45% to 0.55% of the sample.

The CDR3 runs 17 amino acids, cysteine and phenylalanine included. Only the CDR3 region is kept as DNA, spanning 51 bases read in frame from base 1. Trimmed from V: 2 bases; trimmed from J: 1 base; junction bases lacking a gene match: 5. The germline V gene (reference sequence) supplies CDR1 LNHDA and CDR2 SQIVND. Concerning this clone itself: What this receptor recognizes is not known. No base quality information exists; no much larger clone differs at one position.

The sample's time point label, in plain terms: baseline before first vaccination. Vaccinee samples came from UK trials COV001 and COV002, including a single-blind randomized controlled phase 2/3 trial of AZD1222 (ChAdOx1 nCoV-19) in healthy adults. For TCRbeta chain sequencing, PBMC samples were collected from trial participants at day 0 and at day 28 after the second dose. Findings and caveats that apply to the study as a whole: In the small 56-69-year group, the increase in depth fell short of significance, most likely because of low power. Epitopes outside the regions mutated in the B.1.351 and B.1.1.7 variants were reportedly recognized by nearly half of the unique spike-specific TCRs. Spike-specific TCR breadth and depth rose significantly after two AZD1222 doses compared with day 0 and with MenACWY recipients. Participants were mostly white British and included more females than males, and it was suggested by the authors that clonal diversity may have been underestimated. Because no day 14 peak-response samples were available, repertoires were characterized only after the peak T cell response. CD4 TCRs associated with the vaccine covered the entire spike protein, and the dominant responses were in regions 160-218 and 743-854. Conclusions about previously exposed vaccinees are limited, since just a handful of AZD1222 recipients were seropositive for SARS-CoV-2 at baseline.

Specimen: peripheral blood, collected on day 0 of AZD1222 vaccination. The sequence came from an adult in good health. Rearrangement joined TRBV19 to TRBJ1-3, and TRBD1 aligns with 10 junction nucleotides. The nucleotide sequence reads as follows: TGTGCCAGTAGTATATACCGACAGGGGGCATCTGGAAACACCATATATTTT. The resulting protein is CASSIYRQGASGNTIYF.